The 6 T cell receptor beta chains reported below all come from one sample, sequenced in a study. In TCRdb, the 5' RACE reads were re-called with MiXCR into one record per CDR3 protein. The repertoire holds 35,000 to 50,000 distinct CDR3 sequences, with 30% as singletons. The sample consisted of tumor-infiltrating memory CD4+ T cells sorted from the breast tumor. Subset given: memory CD4+ T cells, CD4+CD45RO+CD25-. The source of these receptors is a female donor with breast cancer.

This clonotype was seen at least ten times. The chain couples TRBV5-1 to TRBJ1-1; D not resolved. The germline V and J ends were trimmed by 2 bases and 1 base, with 9 bases remaining between them. The germline V gene has CDR1 SGHRS and CDR2 YFSETQ. CDR3 size: 14 residues. In DNA form, the CDR3 reads TGCGCCAGCAGCTTAACCACAGCGAACACTGAAGCTTTCTTT. Translating it yields CASSLTTANTEAFF.

This clonotype is a singleton in its sample. The chain employs TRBV20-1 and TRBJ2-7; 11 nucleotides align to TRBD2. The CDR3 runs to 13 residues. Germline V lookup: CDR1 DFQATT, CDR2 SNEGSKA (reference sequence). V was clipped by 3 bases and J by 4 bases; unmatched bases: 2. Here the CDR3 DNA reads TGCAGTGCTAGTCCTAGCGGGGGGTACGAGCAGTACTTC. Its protein product is CSASPSGGYEQYF.

This clonotype came up a few times. V usage is TRBV11-2 and J usage is TRBJ2-1, with 9 bases aligning to TRBD1. Germline assignment: CDR1 SGHAT and CDR2 FQNNGV. The CDR3 runs to 13 residues. Trimming took 6 bases from V and 8 from J; bases not matched to a gene: 5. CDR3 DNA: TGTGCCAGCAGGGGACAGGGCTGGGATGAGCAGTTCTTC. This gives the protein CASRGQGWDEQFF. Filled out from reference TRBV11-2 and TRBJ2-1, the complete variable domain reads EAGVAQSPRYKIIEKRQSVAFWCNPISGHATLYWYQQILGQGPKLLIQFQNNGVVDDSQLPKDRFSAERLKGVDSTLKIQPAKLEDSAVYLCASRGQGWDEQFFGPGTRLTVL.

V gene TRBV4-1 combines with J gene TRBJ1-6; no firm D call. Trimming took 1 base from V and 10 from J, leaving 11 bases between them. The germline V gene has CDR1 MGHRA and CDR2 YSYEKL. The CDR3 spans 14 residues. The CDR3 here is CASSQGNGWSPLHF. Written as DNA, the CDR3 is TGCGCCAGCAGCCAAGGGAATGGTTGGTCACCCCTCCACTTT.

This chain links TRBV9 with TRBJ2-7; TRBD2 aligns across 7 bases. V was clipped by 0 bases and J by 5 bases; unmatched bases: 8. CDR1 is SGDLS, CDR2 YYNGEE, per germline. The CDR3 is made up of 15 amino acids. CDR3 protein: CASSVDPAGSHEQYF. The CDR3 nucleotides read TGTGCCAGCAGCGTAGATCCAGCGGGGAGCCACGAGCAGTACTTC.

At least ten counts were recorded for this clonotype. The chain uses TRBV20-1 and TRBJ2-5; possible D gene TRBD2, 6 bases. This CDR3 contains 13 residues. The V gene lost 7 bases and the J gene lost 2 bases, with 14 bases spanning the gap. Germline V gene sequence: CDR1 DFQATT, CDR2 SNEGSKA (reference sequence). CDR3 region: CSVLPGGQETQYF. CDR3 bases: TGCAGTGTCCTCCCCGGGGGTCAAGAGACCCAGTACTTC.